The present entry profiles one TCR beta chain with its context. Its specificity is unknown. The protocol was immunoSEQ multiplex PCR, while the TCRdb copy is restricted to in-frame clones and leaves out a portion. The sample has fewer than 65,000 clones; more than 75% are singletons. V gave up 1 base and J gave up 0 bases, with 7 bases separating them. Germline CDR1 is SNHLY and CDR2 is FYNNEI. CDR3 size: 15 residues. These data belong to a study of identifying expanded T cells in peripheral blood. Healthy donors had no documented immune events, such as infections, while sampled. Whole-study results and caveats: Across healthy donors, higher total template counts meant significantly greater approximately two-week count variance.

The sample comprised blood. The TCR sequence derives from a person between 18 and 75 years old in good health. The rearrangement uses TRBV2 and TRBJ1-3; D is uncertain. In DNA, the CDR3 is TGTGCCAGCAGTGAAGGTTCTAGCTCTGGAAACACCATATATTTT. It specifies CASSEGSSSGNTIYF.